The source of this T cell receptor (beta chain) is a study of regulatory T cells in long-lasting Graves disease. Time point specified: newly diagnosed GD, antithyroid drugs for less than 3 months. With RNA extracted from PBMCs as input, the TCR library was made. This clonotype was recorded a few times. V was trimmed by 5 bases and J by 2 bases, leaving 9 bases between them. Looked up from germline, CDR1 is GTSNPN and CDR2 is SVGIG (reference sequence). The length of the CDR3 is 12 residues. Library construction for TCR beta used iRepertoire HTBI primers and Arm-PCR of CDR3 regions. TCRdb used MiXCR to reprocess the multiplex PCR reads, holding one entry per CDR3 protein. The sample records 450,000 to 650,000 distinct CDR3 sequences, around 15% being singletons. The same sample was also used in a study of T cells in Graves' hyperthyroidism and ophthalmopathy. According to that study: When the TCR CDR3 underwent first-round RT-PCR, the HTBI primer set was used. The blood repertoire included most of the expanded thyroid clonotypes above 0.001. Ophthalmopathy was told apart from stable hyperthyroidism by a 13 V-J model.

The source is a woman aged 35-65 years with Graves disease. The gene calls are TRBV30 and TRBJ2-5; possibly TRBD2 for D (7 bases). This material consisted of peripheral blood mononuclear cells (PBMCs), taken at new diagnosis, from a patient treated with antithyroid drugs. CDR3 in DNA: TGTGCCTGGGAGGGGGGGCAAGAGACCCAGTACTTC. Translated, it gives CAWEGGQETQYF.